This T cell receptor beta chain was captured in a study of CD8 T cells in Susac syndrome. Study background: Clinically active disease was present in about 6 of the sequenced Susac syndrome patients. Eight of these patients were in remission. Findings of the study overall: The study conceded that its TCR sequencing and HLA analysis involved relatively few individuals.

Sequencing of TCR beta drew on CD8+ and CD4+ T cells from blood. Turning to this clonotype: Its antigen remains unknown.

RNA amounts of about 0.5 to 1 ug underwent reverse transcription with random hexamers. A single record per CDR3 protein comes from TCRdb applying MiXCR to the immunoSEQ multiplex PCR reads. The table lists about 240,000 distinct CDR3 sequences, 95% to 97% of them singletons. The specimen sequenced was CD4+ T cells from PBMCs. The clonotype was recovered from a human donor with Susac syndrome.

CDR3 amino acids: CASSLFSGGGQPQHF. The CDR3, as DNA: TGTGCCAGCAGTTTATTCTCAGGAGGAGGTCAGCCCCAGCATTTT. The rearrangement joins TRBV28 to TRBJ1-5, with D unclear. Germline V gene lookup returns CDR1 MDHEN and CDR2 SYDVKM. Deletions cut 1 base from V and 6 bases from J, with 13 bases between. The length of the CDR3 is 15 residues.